Listed below are T cell receptor beta chains from one sample, sequenced in a study of beta chain features in type 1 diabetes. The repertoire was sequenced with immunoSEQ multiplex PCR; TCRdb's copy has only in-frame clones and lacks some. The sample contains more than 110,000 clones, around 7% of which appear only once. The sequencing sample was made of central memory CD4+ T cells from blood. These receptors were obtained from a woman aged 25-40 years in good health. The CDR3 runs from the conserved cysteine through the conserved F or W. D genes are given only for firm matches.

V: TRBV10-3
D: NA
CDR3: CAISSRRAYEQYF

V: TRBV2
D: TRBD1
CDR3: CASSEQGGNYEQYF

V: TRBV5-1
D: NA
CDR3: CASSLDGAGNTGELFF

V: TRBV5-1
D: NA
CDR3: CASSLALLQGSEKLFF

V: TRBV10-3
D: TRBD2
CDR3: CAIREGGRGETQYF

V: TRBV5-1
D: TRBD1
CDR3: CASSAGQAVEKLFF

V: TRBV5-6
D: TRBD2
CDR3: CASSLRASGRAGTYNEQFF

V: TRBV28
D: NA
CDR3: CASSFEGGSNQPQHF

V: TRBV11-1
D: TRBD2
CDR3: CASSSTSGGYEQYF

V: TRBV11-3
D: NA
CDR3: CASGAGFGNTIYF

V: TRBV19
D: TRBD2
CDR3: CASSPSGRQETQYF

V: TRBV7-8
D: NA
CDR3: CASSLQRSNQPQHF

V: TRBV6-6
D: TRBD2
CDR3: CASSYVTSAFSYEQYF

V: TRBV30
D: TRBD2
CDR3: CAGEREGITDTQYF

V: TRBV5-1
D: NA
CDR3: CASSIGHQETQYF

V: TRBV13
D: TRBD2
CDR3: CASSLASGPLPYNEQFF

V: TRBV7-2
D: NA
CDR3: CASSLGLQGEQFF

V: TRBV28
D: TRBD2
CDR3: CASSLAGLPPETQYF

V: TRBV5-1
D: TRBD2
CDR3: CASRGTSGRSEQFF

V: TRBV7-8
D: NA
CDR3: CASSLGEAETQYF

V: TRBV5-1
D: NA
CDR3: CASSLEGRTYNEQFF

V: TRBV6-1
D: TRBD2
CDR3: CASSELGTSLNEQFF

V: TRBV7-9
D: NA
CDR3: CASSRAGYMNTEAFF

V: TRBV18
D: NA
CDR3: CASSPRGETQYF

V: TRBV7-2
D: NA
CDR3: CASRVPNQTQYF

V: TRBV7-2
D: TRBD2
CDR3: CASSSSGRNVF

V: TRBV5-1
D: TRBD1
CDR3: CASSEGAVNQPQHF

V: TRBV7-9
D: NA
CDR3: CASSLGGTYNEQFF

V: TRBV4-3
D: TRBD2
CDR3: CASSQERAGDDKETQYF

V: TRBV11-3
D: NA
CDR3: CASSSGGYNEQFF

V: TRBV10-3
D: TRBD2
CDR3: CAAKAGGGTDTQYF

V: TRBV13
D: TRBD2
CDR3: CASSSSGRVHEQFF

V: TRBV28
D: TRBD1
CDR3: CASSPPDRGLNYGYTF